The clone carrying this T cell receptor (beta chain) was picked up a small number of times. Genomic DNA was employed as the template in profiling TCR beta VDJ and CDR3. TCRdb re-called the reads through MiXCR, storing one row per CDR3 protein. This sample has hundreds of thousands of distinct CDR3 sequences, with less than 35% found just once. Patients selected for sequencing had displayed CD8+CD57+ cell expansion by flow cytometry. The sample is drawn from a study of CD8+CD57+ T cells in acquired aplastic anemia. The CDR3 is 16 residues long. V gave up 2 bases and J gave up 2 bases, with 13 bases separating them. Looked up from germline, CDR1 is SGHTA and CDR2 is FQGNSA.

The chain couples TRBV7-2 to TRBJ1-5, with D unclear. The sequenced sample was sorted CD4+, CD8+, or CD8+CD57+ T cells (not recorded which) from PBMCs. This clonotype originated in a human donor with aplastic anemia. The CDR3 sequence: CASSLFSGGGNQPQHF. The CDR3 nucleotides read TGTGCCAGCAGCTTATTTTCGGGTGGGGGCAATCAGCCCCAGCATTTT.